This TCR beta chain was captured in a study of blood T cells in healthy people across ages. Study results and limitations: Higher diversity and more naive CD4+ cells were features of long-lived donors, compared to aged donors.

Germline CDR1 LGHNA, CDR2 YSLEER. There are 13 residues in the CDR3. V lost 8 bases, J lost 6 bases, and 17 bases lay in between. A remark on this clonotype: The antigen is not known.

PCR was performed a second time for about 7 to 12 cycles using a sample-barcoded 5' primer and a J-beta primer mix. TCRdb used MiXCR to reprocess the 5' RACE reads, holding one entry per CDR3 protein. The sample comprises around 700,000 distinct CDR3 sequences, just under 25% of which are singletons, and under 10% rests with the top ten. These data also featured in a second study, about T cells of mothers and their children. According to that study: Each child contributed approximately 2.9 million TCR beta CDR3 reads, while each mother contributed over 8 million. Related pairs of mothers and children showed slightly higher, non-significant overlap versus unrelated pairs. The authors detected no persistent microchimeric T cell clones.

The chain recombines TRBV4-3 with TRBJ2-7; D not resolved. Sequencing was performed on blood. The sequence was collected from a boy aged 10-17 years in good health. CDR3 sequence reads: CASRPPAAGEQYF. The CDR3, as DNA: TGCGCCAGCCGTCCCCCGGCTGCTGGCGAGCAGTACTTC.